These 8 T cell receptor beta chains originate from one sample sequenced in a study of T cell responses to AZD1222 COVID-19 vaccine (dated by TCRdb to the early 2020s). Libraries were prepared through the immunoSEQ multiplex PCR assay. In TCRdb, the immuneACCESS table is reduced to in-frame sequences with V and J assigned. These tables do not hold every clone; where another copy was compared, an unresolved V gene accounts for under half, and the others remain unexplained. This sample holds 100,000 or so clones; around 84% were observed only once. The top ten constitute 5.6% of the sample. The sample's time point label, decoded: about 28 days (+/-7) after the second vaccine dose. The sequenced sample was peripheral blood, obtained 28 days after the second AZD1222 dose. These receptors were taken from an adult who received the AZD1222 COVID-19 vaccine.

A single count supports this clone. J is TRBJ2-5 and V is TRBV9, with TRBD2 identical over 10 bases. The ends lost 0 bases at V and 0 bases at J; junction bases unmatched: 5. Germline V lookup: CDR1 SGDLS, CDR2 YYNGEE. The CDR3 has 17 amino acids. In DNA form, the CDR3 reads TGTGCCAGCAGCGTAGGAGCTAGCGGGAGCAACCAAGAGACCCAGTACTTC. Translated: CASSVGASGSNQETQYF.

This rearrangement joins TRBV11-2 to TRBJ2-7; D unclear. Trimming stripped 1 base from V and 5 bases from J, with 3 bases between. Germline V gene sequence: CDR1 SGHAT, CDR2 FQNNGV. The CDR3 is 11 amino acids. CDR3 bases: TGTGCCAGCAGCTTAGGCCACGAGCAGTACTTC. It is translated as CASSLGHEQYF.

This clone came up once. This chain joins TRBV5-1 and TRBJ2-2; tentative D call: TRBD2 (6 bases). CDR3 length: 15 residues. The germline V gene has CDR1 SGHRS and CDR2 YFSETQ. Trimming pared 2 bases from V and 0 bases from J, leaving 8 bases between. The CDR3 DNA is TGCGCCAGCAGCTTCGGACTAACGAACACCGGGGAGCTGTTTTTT. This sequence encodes CASSFGLTNTGELFF.

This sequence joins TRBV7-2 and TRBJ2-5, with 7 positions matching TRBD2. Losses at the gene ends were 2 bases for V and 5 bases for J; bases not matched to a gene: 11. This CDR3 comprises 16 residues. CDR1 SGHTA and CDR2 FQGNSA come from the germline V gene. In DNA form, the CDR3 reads TGTGCCAGCAGCTTATCCGGGGGGAGAGGGTTGGAGACCCAGTACTTC. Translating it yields CASSLSGGRGLETQYF.

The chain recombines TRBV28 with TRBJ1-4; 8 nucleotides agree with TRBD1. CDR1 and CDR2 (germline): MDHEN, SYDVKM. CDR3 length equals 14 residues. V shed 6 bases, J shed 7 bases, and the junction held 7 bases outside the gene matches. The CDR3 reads CASSSGGEGEKLFF. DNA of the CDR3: TGTGCCAGCAGCTCAGGGGGCGAAGGTGAAAAACTGTTTTTT.

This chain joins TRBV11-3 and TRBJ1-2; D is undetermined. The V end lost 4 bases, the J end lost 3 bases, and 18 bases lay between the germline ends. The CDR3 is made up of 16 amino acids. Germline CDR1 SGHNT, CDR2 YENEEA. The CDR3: CASSWRARGRDYGYTF. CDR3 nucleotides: TGTGCCAGCAGCTGGCGGGCCAGAGGGCGCGACTATGGCTACACCTTC.

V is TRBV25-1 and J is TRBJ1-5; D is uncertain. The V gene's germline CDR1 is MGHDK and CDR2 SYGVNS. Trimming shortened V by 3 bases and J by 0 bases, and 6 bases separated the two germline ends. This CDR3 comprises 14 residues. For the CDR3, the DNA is TGTGCCAGCAGTGAGGGGTATAGCAATCAGCCCCAGCATTTT. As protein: CASSEGYSNQPQHF.

The CDR3 sequence is CATIPGQIYNEQFF. In nucleotides, the CDR3 is TGTGCCACGATCCCGGGACAGATCTACAATGAGCAGTTCTTC. The chain recombines TRBV6-5 with TRBJ2-1; the match to TRBD1 covers 7 bases. CDR1 MNHEY and CDR2 SVGAGI come from the germline V gene. The CDR3 is made up of 14 amino acids. V lost 10 bases to trimming and J lost 3 bases; unmatched junction nucleotides: 9.